The TCR beta chain described here comes from a study of T cells in Graves' hyperthyroidism and ophthalmopathy. This clonotype was observed a few times. Germline CDR1 ENHRY, CDR2 SYGVKD. The CDR3 has 16 amino acids. V lost 4 bases and J 9 bases, leaving 19 bases between the germline ends. The investigators amplified TCR beta CDR3 regions from RNA transcripts. The primer set for the first-round RT-PCR of the TCR CDR3 was HTBI. TCRdb ran MiXCR on the multiplex PCR reads and lists one entry per CDR3 protein. Of over 45,000 distinct CDR3 sequences listed, about 52% are singletons. The J gene is TRBJ1-6, the V gene TRBV10-3, with D possibly TRBD1 on 6 matching bases. The receptor comes from a woman between 45 and 65 years old with Graves' hyperthyroidism. The sample consisted of peripheral blood or thyroid tissue (not recorded which). This CDR3 reads CAISARLAGATSPLHF. The CDR3 nucleotides read TGTGCCATCAGTGCTAGGTTGGCAGGGGCAACTTCACCCCTCCACTTT.